This T cell receptor (beta chain) was sequenced for a study of identical twins (dated by TCRdb to the mid-2010s). About the study as a whole: TCR alpha and beta repertoires from monozygotic twins, unrelated adults of various ages and cord blood were deep-sequenced to test whether fetal clonotypes persist. To rule out contamination, the twin experiments were replicated at different times with different library preparation protocols.

Only healthy Caucasian donors were included. Library creation used 5' RACE. Instrument on record: Illumina HiSeq 2000. A universal primer binding site was added through template switching, and the final cDNA carried a unique molecular identifier so that TCR cDNA molecules could be counted accurately. Specific primers in the conserved constant-segment region were used to synthesize first-strand cDNA for TCR alpha and beta chains. To control for contamination, every cDNA library carried two barcodes: a SMART-Mk sample barcode plus Illumina barcodes. TruSeq adapter sequences along with Illumina sample barcodes were introduced in two successive PCR steps. The TCR alpha and beta cDNA libraries were sequenced on the Illumina HiSeq platform using custom primers. For the original study's pipeline: MiGEC was used to process raw reads and extract unique molecular identifiers, and MiXCR was used to find CDR3 positions. For each individual, recombination models were inferred using an EM algorithm with the repgenHMM and IGoR tools. The analysis of shared clonotypes was done with the tcR package in R, with sharing normalized by the product of cloneset sizes. To study raw recombination free of thymic and clonal selection effects, out-of-frame nonproductive sequences were analyzed. TCRdb redid the processing of the public reads, applying fastp at Q25 and MiXCR, and retained in-frame beta chains. Rows are unified per CDR3 protein, each entry keeping the most common DNA and genes. In this record, the V and J calls reflect TCRdb's handling and not the investigators' own analysis. This sample gives 1,800,000 or so distinct CDR3 sequences in total; roughly 35% of them show up just once. Roughly 0.3% of the sample lies in the top ten.

What the research found in general, with its limitations: Out-of-frame TCR alpha sequences shared between twins showed an excess of low generation-probability sequences compared with coincidental sharing between unrelated individuals. Fewer insertions were carried by abundant cord blood beta clonotypes; a weaker similar trend was observed in young adult naive repertoires, while no such trend was observed in memory repertoires. A weaker excess of twin sharing was found in beta out-of-frame sequences because the signal-to-noise ratio was lowered by fewer shared sequences. Because the same donors could not be followed over many years, the conclusions depended on cross-sectional statistical analysis. Recombination models systematically underestimated out-of-frame TCR alpha sharing in monozygotic twins but agreed with sharing between unrelated individuals. Zero-insertion analyses could be partly confounded by invariant T cells such as MAIT and iNKT, though diverse VJ usage argued against such confounding for most clonotypes.

For this clonotype: There is no known antigen for this receptor. No qualities accompany the bases; no much larger clone lies one base away.

The clonotype was recovered from a newborn girl in good health. Material for sequencing was cord blood.

CDR3 sequence: CASSELVPQPQHF. The base sequence is TGTGCCAGCAGTGAGCTCGTCCCTCAGCCCCAGCATTTT. The rearranged segments are TRBV6-1 and TRBJ1-5; the D gene is not confidently resolved. Measured from the cysteine to the phenylalanine, the CDR3 is 13 residues long. The only DNA kept is the CDR3, 39 bases in frame from the first base. CDR1 and CDR2, per the germline V gene, are MNHNS and SASEGT. Trimming takes 3 bases from V and 6 bases from J, and the germline ends sit 9 bases apart.